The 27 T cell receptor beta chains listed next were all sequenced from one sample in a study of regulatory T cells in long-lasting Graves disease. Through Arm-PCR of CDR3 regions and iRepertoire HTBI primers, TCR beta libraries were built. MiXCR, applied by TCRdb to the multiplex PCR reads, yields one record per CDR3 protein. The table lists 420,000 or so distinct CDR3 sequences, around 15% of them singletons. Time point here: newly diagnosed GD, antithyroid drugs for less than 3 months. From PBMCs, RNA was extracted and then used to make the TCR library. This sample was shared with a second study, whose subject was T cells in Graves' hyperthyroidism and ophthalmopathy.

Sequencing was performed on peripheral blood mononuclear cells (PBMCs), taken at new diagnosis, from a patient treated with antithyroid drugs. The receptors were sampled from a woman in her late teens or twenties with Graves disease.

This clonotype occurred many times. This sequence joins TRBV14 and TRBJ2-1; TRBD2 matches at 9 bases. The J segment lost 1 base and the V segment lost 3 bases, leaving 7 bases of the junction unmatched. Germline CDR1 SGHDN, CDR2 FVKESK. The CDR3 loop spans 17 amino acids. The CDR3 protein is CASSQGVAGVSYNEQFF. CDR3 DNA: TGTGCCAGCAGCCAGGGTGTAGCGGGAGTATCCTACAATGAGCAGTTCTTC. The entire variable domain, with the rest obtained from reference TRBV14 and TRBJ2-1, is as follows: EAGVTQFPSHSVIEKGQTVTLRCDPISGHDNLYWYRRVMGKEIKFLLHFVKESKQDESGMPNNRFLAERTGGTYSTLKVQPAELEDSGVYFCASSQGVAGVSYNEQFFGPGTRLTVL.

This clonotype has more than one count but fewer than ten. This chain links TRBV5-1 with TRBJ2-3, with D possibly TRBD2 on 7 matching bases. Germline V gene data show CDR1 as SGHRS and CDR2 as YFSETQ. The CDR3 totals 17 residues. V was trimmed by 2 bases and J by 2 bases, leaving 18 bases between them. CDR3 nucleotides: TGCGCCAGCAGCTTCGGGTCGGGGGCGGGAGTCACAGATACGCAGTATTTT. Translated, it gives CASSFGSGAGVTDTQYF.

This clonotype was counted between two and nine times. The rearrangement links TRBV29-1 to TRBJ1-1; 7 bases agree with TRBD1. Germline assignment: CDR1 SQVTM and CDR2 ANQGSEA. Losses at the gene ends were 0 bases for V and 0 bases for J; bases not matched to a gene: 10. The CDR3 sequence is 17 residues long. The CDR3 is CSVEDLGRGRMNTEAFF. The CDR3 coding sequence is TGCAGCGTTGAAGATCTTGGGAGGGGGCGGATGAACACTGAAGCTTTCTTT. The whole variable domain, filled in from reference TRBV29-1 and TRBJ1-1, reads SAVISQKPSRDICQRGTSLTIQCQVDSQVTMMFWYRQQPGQSLTLIATANQGSEATYESGFVIDKFPISRPNLTFSTLTVSNMSPEDSSIYLCSVEDLGRGRMNTEAFFGQGTRLTVV.

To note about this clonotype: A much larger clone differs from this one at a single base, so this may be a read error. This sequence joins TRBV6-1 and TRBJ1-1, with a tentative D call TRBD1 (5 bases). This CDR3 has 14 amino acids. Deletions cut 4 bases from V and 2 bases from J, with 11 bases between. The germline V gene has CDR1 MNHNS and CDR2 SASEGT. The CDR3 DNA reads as TGTGCCAGCAGTGGAGAACAGGAAAACACTGAAGCTTTCTTT. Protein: CASSGEQENTEAFF.

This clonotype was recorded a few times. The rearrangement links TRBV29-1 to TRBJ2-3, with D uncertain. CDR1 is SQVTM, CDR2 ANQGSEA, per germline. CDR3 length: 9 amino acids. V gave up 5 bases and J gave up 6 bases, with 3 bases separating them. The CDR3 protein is CSVSDTQYF. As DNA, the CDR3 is TGCAGCGTTTCCGATACGCAGTATTTT.

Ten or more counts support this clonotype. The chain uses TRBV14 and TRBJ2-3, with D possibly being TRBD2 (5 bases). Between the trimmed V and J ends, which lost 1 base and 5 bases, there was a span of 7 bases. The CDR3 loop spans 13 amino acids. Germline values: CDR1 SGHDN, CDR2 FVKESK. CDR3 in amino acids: CASSQGGLDTQYF. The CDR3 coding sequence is TGTGCCAGCAGCCAAGGCGGACTAGATACGCAGTATTTT. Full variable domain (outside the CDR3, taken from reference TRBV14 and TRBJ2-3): EAGVTQFPSHSVIEKGQTVTLRCDPISGHDNLYWYRRVMGKEIKFLLHFVKESKQDESGMPNNRFLAERTGGTYSTLKVQPAELEDSGVYFCASSQGGLDTQYFGPGTRLTVL.

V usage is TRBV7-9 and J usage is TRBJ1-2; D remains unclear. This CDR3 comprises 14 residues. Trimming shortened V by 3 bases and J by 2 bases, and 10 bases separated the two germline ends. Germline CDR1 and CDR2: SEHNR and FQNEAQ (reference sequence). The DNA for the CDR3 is TGTGCCAGCAGCTTTAACACAGCCAACTATGGCTACACCTTC. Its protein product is CASSFNTANYGYTF.

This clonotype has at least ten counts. The CDR3 coding sequence is TGTGCCAGCAGTTTCCCCAACAGCGCTGGGGCCAACGTCCTGACTTTC. It specifies CASSFPNSAGANVLTF. The rearrangement links TRBV28 to TRBJ2-6; D ambiguous. V shed 3 bases and J shed 2 bases, with 11 bases lying between them. The CDR3 sequence is 16 residues long. Germline lookup yields CDR1 MDHEN and CDR2 SYDVKM.

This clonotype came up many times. The CDR3: CASRITGKGAETQYF. The CDR3 DNA reads as TGTGCCAGCAGAATCACCGGAAAGGGCGCAGAGACCCAGTACTTC. The chain combines TRBV11-2 with TRBJ2-5; no clear D. Germline CDR1 SGHAT, CDR2 FQNNGV. The CDR3 sequence is 15 residues long. V dropped 6 bases and J dropped 4 bases, with 18 bases sitting between them.

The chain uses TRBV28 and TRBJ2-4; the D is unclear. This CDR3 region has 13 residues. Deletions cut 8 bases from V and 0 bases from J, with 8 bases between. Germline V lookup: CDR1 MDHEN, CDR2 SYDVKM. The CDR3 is CASFDQAKNIQYF. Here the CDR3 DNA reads TGTGCCAGCTTCGACCAAGCCAAAAACATTCAGTACTTC.

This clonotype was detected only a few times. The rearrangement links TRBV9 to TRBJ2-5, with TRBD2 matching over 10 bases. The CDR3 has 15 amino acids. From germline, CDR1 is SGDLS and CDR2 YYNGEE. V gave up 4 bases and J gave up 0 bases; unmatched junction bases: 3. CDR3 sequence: CASSPGTSDQETQYF. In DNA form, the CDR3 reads TGTGCCAGCAGCCCCGGGACTAGCGACCAAGAGACCCAGTACTTC.

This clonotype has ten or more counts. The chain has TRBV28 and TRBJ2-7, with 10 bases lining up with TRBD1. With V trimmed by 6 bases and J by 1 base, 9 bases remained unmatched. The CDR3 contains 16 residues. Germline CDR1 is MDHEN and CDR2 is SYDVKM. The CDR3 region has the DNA TGTGCCAGCAGCTGGACAGGGGGTAGGGGTTCCTACGAGCAGTACTTC. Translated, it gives CASSWTGGRGSYEQYF.

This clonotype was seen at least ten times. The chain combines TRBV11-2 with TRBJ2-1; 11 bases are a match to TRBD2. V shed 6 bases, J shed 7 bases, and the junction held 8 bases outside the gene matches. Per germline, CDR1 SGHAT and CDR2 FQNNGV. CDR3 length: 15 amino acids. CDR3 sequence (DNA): TGTGCCAGCAGTGAGGCCGGGACTAGCGGTAATGAGCAGTTCTTC. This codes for CASSEAGTSGNEQFF.

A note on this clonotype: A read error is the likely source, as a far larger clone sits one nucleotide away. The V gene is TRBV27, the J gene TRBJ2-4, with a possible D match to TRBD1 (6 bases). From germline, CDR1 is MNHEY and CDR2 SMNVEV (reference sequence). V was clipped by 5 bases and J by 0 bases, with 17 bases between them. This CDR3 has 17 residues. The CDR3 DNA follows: TGTGCCAGCAGTGAAGGGTTACAGGGTCAAGCCAAAAACATTCAGTACTTC. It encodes CASSEGLQGQAKNIQYF.

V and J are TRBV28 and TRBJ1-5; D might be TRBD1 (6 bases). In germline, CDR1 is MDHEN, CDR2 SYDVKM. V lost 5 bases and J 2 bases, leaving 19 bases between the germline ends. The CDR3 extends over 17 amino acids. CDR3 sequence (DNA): TGTGCCAGCAGTCCCACTCAGGGGCGAGGTGGCAATCAGCCCCAGCATTTT. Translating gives CASSPTQGRGGNQPQHF. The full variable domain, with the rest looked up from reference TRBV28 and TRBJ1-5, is DVKVTQSSRYLVKRTGEKVFLECVQDMDHENMFWYRQDPGLGLRLIYFSYDVKMKEKGDIPEGYSVSREKKERFSLILESASTNQTSMYLCASSPTQGRGGNQPQHFGDGTRLSIL.

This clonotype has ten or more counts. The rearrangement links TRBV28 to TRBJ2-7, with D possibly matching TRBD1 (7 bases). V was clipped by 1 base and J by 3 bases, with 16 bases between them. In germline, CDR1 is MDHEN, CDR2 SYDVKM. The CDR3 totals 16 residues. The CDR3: CASSLSGTGDFYEQYF. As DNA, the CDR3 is TGTGCCAGCAGTTTATCCGGAACAGGGGACTTCTACGAGCAGTACTTC.

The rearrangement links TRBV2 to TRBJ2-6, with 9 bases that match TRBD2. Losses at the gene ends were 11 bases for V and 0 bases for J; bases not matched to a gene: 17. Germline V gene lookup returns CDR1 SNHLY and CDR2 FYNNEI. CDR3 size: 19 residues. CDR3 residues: CACNLGLAGFNSGANVLTF. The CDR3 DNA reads TGTGCCTGCAACTTGGGGCTAGCGGGATTTAACTCTGGGGCCAACGTCCTGACTTTC.

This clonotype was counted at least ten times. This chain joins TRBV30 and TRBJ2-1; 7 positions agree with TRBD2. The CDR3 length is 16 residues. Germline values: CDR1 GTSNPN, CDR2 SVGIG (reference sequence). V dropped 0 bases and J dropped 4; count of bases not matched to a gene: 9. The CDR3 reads CAWSVQAGEVYNEQFF. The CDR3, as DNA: TGTGCCTGGAGTGTACAGGCGGGAGAGGTGTACAATGAGCAGTTCTTC.

This CDR3 is CASSLEGRQGTFEQYF. The DNA of the CDR3 is TGTGCCAGCAGCTTAGAGGGGAGACAGGGTACTTTCGAGCAGTACTTC. This sequence joins TRBV7-9 and TRBJ2-7; 7 bases are shared with TRBD1. Germline V CDR1 and CDR2: SEHNR, FQNEAQ (reference sequence). The CDR3 contains 16 residues. Trimming cost V 1 base and J 6 bases; bases outside gene matches: 12.

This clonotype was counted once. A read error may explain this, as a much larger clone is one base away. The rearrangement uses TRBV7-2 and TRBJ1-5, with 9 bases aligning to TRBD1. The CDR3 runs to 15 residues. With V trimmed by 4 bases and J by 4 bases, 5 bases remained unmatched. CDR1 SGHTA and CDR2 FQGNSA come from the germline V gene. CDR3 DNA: TGTGCCAGCAGCTCCGGACAGGGGAGAAATCAGCCCCAGCATTTT. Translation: CASSSGQGRNQPQHF.

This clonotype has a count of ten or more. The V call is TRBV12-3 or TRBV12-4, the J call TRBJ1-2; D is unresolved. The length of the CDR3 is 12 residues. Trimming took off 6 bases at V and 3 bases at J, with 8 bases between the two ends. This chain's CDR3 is CASSPRHYGYTF. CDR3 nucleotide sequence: TGTGCCAGCAGCCCCCGTCACTATGGCTACACCTTC.

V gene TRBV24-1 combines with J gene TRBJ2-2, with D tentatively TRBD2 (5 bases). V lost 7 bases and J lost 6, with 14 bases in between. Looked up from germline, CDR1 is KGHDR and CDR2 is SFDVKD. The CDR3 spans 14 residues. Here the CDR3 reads CATSPGILAGELFF. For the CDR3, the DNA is TGTGCCACCAGCCCGGGAATTTTGGCCGGGGAGCTGTTTTTT.

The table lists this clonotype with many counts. DNA of the CDR3: TGTGCCATCAGTGAGTCGACCGGCAGGGGCGTATCGGAAGCTTTCTTT. Its protein product is CAISESTGRGVSEAFF. This sequence joins TRBV10-3 and TRBJ1-1, with D possibly TRBD1 on 6 matching bases. Trimming cost V 0 bases and J 8 bases, with 19 bases left between them. This CDR3 comprises 16 residues. Germline CDR1 ENHRY, CDR2 SYGVKD.

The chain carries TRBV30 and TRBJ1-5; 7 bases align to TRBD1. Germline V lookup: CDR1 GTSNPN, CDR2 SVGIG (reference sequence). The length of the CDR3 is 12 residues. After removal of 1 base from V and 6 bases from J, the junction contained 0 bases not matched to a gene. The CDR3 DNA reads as TGTGCCTGGAGTGGACAGGGTCAGCCCCAGCATTTT. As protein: CAWSGQGQPQHF.

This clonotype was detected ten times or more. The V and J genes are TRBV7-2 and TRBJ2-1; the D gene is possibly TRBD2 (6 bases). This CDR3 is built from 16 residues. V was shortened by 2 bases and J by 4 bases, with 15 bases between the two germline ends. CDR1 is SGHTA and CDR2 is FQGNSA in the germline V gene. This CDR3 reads CASSLLPGRVYNEQFF. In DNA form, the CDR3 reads TGTGCCAGCAGCTTATTACCCGGGAGAGTATACAATGAGCAGTTCTTC. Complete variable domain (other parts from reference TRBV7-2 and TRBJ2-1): GAGVSQSPSNKVTEKGKDVELRCDPISGHTALYWYRQSLGQGLEFLIYFQGNSAPDKSGLPSDRFSAERTGGSVSTLTIQRTQQEDSAVYLCASSLLPGRVYNEQFFGPGTRLTVL.

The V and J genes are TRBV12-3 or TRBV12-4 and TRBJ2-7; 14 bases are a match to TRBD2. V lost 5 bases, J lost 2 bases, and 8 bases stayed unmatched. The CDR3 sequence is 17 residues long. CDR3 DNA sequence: TGTGCCAGCAGTCCCCGACTAGCGGGAGGGGGGACCTACGAGCAGTACTTC. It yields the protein CASSPRLAGGGTYEQYF.

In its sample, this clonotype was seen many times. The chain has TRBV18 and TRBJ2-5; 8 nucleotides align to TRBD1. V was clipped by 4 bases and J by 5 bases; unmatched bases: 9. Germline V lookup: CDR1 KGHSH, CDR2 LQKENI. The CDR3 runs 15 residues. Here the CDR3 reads CASSQRTGTSETQYF. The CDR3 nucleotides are TGTGCCAGCTCACAAAGGACAGGGACCTCCGAGACCCAGTACTTC.